The entry below describes one TCR beta chain. Antigen specificity is unknown. Researchers ran immunoSEQ v3.0 at survey level. Libraries were prepared by immunoSEQ multiplex PCR; TCRdb keeps only in-frame clonotypes and omits some of them. The sample lists around 39,000 clones; roughly 80% were seen once. At least one PBMC sample before ART and at least two after were required. The data are from a study of long-term antiretroviral therapy in people with HIV. Points from the study as a whole: Sampling of blood ran from about 2003 to 2018, and older ART regimens were possibly in use. Among HIV repertoires, CDR3 length ranges were narrower than those of controls. Dominance of pre-ART expanded clones persisted, fluctuating and often declining after ART.

The V and J ends lost 0 bases and 6 bases respectively, with 15 bases between them. The CDR3 consists of 14 residues. Germline V lookup: CDR1 SQVTM, CDR2 ANQGSEA. The receptor was isolated from a man between 18 and 35 years old with HIV. The rearrangement links TRBV29-1 to TRBJ2-7; tentatively, D is TRBD1 (6 bases). Specimen: unsorted PBMCs, collected 1 year after starting antiretroviral therapy. As DNA, the CDR3 is TGCAGCGTTGAAGATCTAACAGGGAATGGCGAGCAGTACTTC. Translation gives CSVEDLTGNGEQYF.